This entry is about one T cell receptor (beta chain). The sample belongs to a study of blood T cell repertoires in COVID-19. Study context: Samples of COVID-19 (acute and convalescent) were obtained from the United States, Italy and Spain. The cDNA or gDNA used as material had been derived from T cells, B-cell-depleted T cells, or PBMCs.

Trimming pared 7 bases from V and 0 bases from J, leaving 14 bases between. In germline, CDR1 is SGDLS, CDR2 YYNGEE. The CDR3 contains 15 residues. In the authors' methods: Researchers report that nucleated cell counts were estimated from reference gene primer amplification. TCRdb's copy holds only in-frame clones and misses some; the assay was immunoSEQ multiplex PCR. V and J calls and clone size are copied from that table; D and trimming were computed from the DNA. The table shows 250,000 or so clones, with 65% to 90% occurring only once. The TCR sequence derives from a middle-aged man who had recovered from COVID-19. V and J are TRBV9 and TRBJ1-3, with D unresolved. The sample consisted of peripheral blood. This CDR3 is CASGRRGSSGNTIYF. The CDR3, as DNA: TGTGCCAGCGGTAGGCGCGGGAGCTCTGGAAACACCATATATTTT.